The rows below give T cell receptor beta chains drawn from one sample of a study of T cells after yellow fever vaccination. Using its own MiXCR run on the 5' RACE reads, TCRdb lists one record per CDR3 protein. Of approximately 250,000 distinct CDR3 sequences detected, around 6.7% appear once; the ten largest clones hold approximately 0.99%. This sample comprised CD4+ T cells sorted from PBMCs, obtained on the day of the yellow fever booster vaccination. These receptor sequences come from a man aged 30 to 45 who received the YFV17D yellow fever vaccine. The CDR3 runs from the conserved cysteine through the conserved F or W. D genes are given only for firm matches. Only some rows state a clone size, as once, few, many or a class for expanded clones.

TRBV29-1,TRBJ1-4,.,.,CSGTANEKLFF,TGCAGCGGGACTGCTAACGAAAAACTGTTTTTT
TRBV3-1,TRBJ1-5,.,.,CASSQGDGQPQHF,TGTGCCAGCAGCCAAGGGGATGGCCAGCCCCAGCATTTT
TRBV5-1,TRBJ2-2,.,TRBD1,CASSLPGGLNTGELFF,TGCGCCAGCAGCTTACCAGGGGGCCTTAACACCGGGGAGCTGTTTTTT
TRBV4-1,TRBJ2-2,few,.,CASSQPPNGIGELFF,TGCGCCAGCAGCCAACCCCCCAACGGTATCGGGGAGCTGTTTTTT
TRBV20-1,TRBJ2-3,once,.,CSASRPPVDTQYF,TGCAGTGCTAGTCGACCTCCTGTAGATACGCAGTATTTT
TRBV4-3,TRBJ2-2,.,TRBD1,CASSPDRVANTGELFF,TGCGCCAGCAGCCCCGACAGGGTTGCGAACACCGGGGAGCTGTTTTTT
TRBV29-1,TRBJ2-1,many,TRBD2,CSGKGVSGSVYEQFF,TGCAGCGGGAAGGGTGTTAGCGGGAGCGTCTATGAGCAGTTCTTC
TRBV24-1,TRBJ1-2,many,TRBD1,CATSDPGTGYRGYTF,TGTGCCACCAGTGATCCCGGGACAGGGTATCGTGGCTACACCTTC
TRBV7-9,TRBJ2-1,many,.,CASSPGFGEQFF,TGTGCCAGCAGCCCAGGGTTTGGTGAGCAGTTCTTC
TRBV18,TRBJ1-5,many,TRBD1,CASSLLGTGNQPQHF,TGTGCCAGCTCACTCCTCGGGACAGGTAATCAGCCCCAGCATTTT
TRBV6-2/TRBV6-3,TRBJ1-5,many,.,CASSYSGLIRQPQHF,TGTGCCAGCAGTTACTCGGGGTTGATAAGGCAGCCCCAGCATTTT
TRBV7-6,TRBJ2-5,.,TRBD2,CASSRTAGGPETQYF,TGTGCCAGCAGCCGAACAGCGGGAGGGCCGGAGACCCAGTACTTC
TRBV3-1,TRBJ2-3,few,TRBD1,CASSDPQGGVRTDTQYF,TGTGCCAGCAGCGACCCACAGGGGGGTGTACGCACAGATACGCAGTATTTT
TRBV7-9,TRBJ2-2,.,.,CASSFLGLNTGELFF,TGTGCCAGCAGCTTCCTCGGACTTAACACCGGGGAGCTGTTTTTT
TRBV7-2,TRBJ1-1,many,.,CASSFGAPNTEAFF,TGTGCCAGCAGCTTTGGGGCACCGAACACTGAAGCTTTCTTT
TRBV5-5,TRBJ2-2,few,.,CASSLNGQGSGELFF,TGTGCCAGCAGCTTGAACGGCCAGGGATCCGGGGAGCTGTTTTTT
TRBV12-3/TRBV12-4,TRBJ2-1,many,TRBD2,CASSLSGVYNEQFF,TGTGCCAGCAGCCTTAGCGGGGTCTACAATGAGCAGTTCTTC
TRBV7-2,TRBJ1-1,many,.,CASSWGDVNTEAFF,TGTGCCAGCAGCTGGGGGGACGTGAACACTGAAGCTTTCTTT
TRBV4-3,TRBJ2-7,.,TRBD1,CASSQGTGGYREQYF,TGCGCCAGCAGCCAAGGGACAGGGGGTTACCGAGAGCAGTACTTC
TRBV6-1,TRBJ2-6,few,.,CASIRAGLSGANVLTF,TGTGCCAGCATTCGGGCGGGACTTTCTGGGGCCAACGTCCTGACTTTC
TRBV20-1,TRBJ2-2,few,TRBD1,CSVYRGRYTGELFF,TGCAGTGTTTACAGGGGGCGATACACCGGGGAGCTGTTTTTT
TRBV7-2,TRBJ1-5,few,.,CASSLRSGEHQPQHF,TGTGCCAGCAGCTTACGGTCAGGGGAGCATCAGCCCCAGCATTTT
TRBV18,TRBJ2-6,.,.,CASSSGAGANVLTF,TGTGCCAGCTCATCCGGGGCTGGGGCCAACGTCCTGACTTTC
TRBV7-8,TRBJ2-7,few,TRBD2,CASSFFRGTSSGAGYEQYF,TGTGCCAGCAGCTTCTTCCGAGGGACTAGCTCGGGAGCAGGCTACGAGCAGTACTTC
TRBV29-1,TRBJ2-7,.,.,CSVEGGQSGYEQYF,TGCAGCGTTGAGGGCGGACAGTCTGGATACGAGCAGTACTTC
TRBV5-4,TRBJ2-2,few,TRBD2,CASSPVPAGDFAGELFF,TGTGCCAGCAGCCCTGTCCCGGCGGGAGACTTCGCCGGGGAGCTGTTTTTT
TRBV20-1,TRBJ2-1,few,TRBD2,CSADPGTSGSKNEQFF,TGCAGTGCTGATCCCGGGACTAGCGGGAGTAAGAATGAGCAGTTCTTC
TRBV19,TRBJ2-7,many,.,CASSRTGRALSYEQYF,TGTGCCAGTAGTAGAACAGGTCGGGCTTTATCCTACGAGCAGTACTTC
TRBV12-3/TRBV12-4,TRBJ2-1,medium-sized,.,CASSSFRQGGQFF,TGTGCCAGCAGTTCCTTCAGACAGGGAGGGCAGTTCTTC
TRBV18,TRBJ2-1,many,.,CASSRALGSKYNEQFF,TGTGCCAGCTCCAGGGCCTTGGGATCCAAGTACAATGAGCAGTTCTTC
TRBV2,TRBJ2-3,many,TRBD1,CASTVGQGNTDTQYF,TGTGCCAGCACCGTCGGACAGGGGAACACAGATACGCAGTATTTT
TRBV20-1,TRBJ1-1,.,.,CSALQAGAMNTEAFF,TGCAGTGCTCTCCAGGCAGGGGCCATGAACACTGAAGCTTTCTTT
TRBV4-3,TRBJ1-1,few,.,CASSHPDRNTEAFF,TGCGCCAGCAGCCACCCCGACAGGAACACTGAAGCTTTCTTT
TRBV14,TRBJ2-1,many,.,CASSQEGGLASSYNEQFF,TGTGCCAGCAGCCAAGAGGGTGGTCTAGCGAGCTCCTACAATGAGCAGTTCTTC
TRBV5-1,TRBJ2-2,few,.,CASSLAAGLAGELFF,TGCGCCAGCAGCTTGGCCGCTGGCTTGGCCGGGGAGCTGTTTTTT
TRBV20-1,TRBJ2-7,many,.,CSALRRDGSSYEQYF,TGCAGTGCTCTCAGGAGGGACGGGAGCTCCTACGAGCAGTACTTC
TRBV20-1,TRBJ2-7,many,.,CSAKRGPLEQYF,TGCAGTGCTAAGCGTGGTCCGCTTGAGCAGTACTTC
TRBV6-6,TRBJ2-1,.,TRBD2,CASTLAGVGQFF,TGTGCCAGCACTCTAGCGGGAGTGGGGCAGTTCTTC
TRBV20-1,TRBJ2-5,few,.,CSATRTVQETQYF,TGCAGTGCTACCCGAACAGTCCAAGAGACCCAGTACTTC